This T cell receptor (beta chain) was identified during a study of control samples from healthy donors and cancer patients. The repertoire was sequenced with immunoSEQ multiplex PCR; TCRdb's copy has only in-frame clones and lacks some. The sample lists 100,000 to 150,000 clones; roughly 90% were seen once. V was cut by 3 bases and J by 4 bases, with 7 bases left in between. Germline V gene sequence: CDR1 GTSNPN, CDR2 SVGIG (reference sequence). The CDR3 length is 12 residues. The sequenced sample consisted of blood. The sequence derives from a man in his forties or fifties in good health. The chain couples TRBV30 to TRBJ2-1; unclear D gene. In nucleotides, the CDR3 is TGTGCCTGGAGGCGCGATTACAATGAGCAGTTCTTC. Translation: CAWRRDYNEQFF.